The rows below give T cell receptor beta chains drawn from one sample of a study of shared clonotypes between healthy human individuals. Profiling relied on immunoSEQ multiplex PCR, and the TCRdb table lists in-frame clones only, not all of them. The sample includes millions of clones, roughly 94% of them seen just once. The sample comprised naive CD4+ T cells sorted from blood. All receptors derive from a man aged 18 to 30 in good health. CDR3s leave out the opening cysteine and the closing phenylalanine or tryptophan.

>TRBJ2-3|TRBV4-3
ASSQEIAPDTQY
>TRBJ2-3|TRBV25-1
ASSESVSTDTQY
>TRBJ2-3|TRBV29-1
SVKREGYPGVDTQY
>TRBJ1-1|TRBV6-5
ASRLGQGAEAF
>TRBJ1-2|TRBV2
ASSPGQGLSYGYT
>TRBJ2-1|TRBV18
ASSPGTGKNNEQF
>TRBJ1-4|TRBV7-8
ASSRAEGANEKLF
>TRBJ2-3|TRBV7-2
ASSSLAGAGTDTQY
>TRBJ2-5|TRBV2
ASNLLGETQY
>TRBJ2-7|TRBV2
ASSVGREAYEQY
>TRBJ2-7|TRBV2
ASSPWLPQTYEQY
>TRBJ1-1|TRBV6-1
ASSYLGTTEAF
>TRBJ2-3|TRBV6-5
ASSYGSNAGADTQY
>TRBJ2-6|TRBV11-2
ASSWGGLGANVLT
>TRBJ1-4|TRBV30
AWRGAVWEKLF
>TRBJ2-1|TRBV5-6
ASIGGPYNEQF
>TRBJ2-7|TRBV14
ASSNGLAGHEQY
>TRBJ1-5|TRBV30
AWSIEGNQPQH
>TRBJ2-3|TRBV4-1
ASSPVGASGGTKLSTDTQY
>TRBJ1-5|TRBV7-2
ASSLTGNYNQPQH
>TRBJ2-1|TRBV2
ASSYTISYNEQF
>TRBJ2-5|TRBV2
ASVMGPQETQY
>TRBJ1-1|TRBV30
AWSYGSEAF
>TRBJ2-3|TRBV18
ASSPTLGSTDTQY